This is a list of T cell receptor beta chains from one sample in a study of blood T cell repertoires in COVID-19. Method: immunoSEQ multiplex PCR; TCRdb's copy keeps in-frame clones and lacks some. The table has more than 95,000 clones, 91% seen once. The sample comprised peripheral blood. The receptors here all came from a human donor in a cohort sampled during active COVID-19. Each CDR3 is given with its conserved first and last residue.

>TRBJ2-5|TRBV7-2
CASSLGLAGLQETQYF
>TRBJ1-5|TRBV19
CASRELGGSNQPQHF
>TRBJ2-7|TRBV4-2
CASSQESSGTYEQYF
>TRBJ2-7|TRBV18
CASSPPPSGRVRGEQYF
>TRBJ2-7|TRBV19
CASSILGFYEQYF
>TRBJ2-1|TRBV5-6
CASSQGSGSINEQFF
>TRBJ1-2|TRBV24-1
CATSSGQGGFNYGYTF
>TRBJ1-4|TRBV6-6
CASRKQTATNEKLFF
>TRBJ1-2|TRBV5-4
CASSLGQGSGYGYTF
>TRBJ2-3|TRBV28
CASSFSTSGDTDTQYF
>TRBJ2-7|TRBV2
CASMRDRDSYEQYF
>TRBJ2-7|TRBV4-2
CASSQVGTGGEQYF
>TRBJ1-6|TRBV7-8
CASSLGVFTVANSPLHF
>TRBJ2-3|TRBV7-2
CASSPRRGLVDTQYF
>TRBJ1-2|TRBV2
CASTLEQGGAYGYTF
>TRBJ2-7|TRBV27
CASSGFFPYEQYF
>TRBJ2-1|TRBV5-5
CASSLAAGTYNEQFF
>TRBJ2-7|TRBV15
CATSREGAGYEQYF
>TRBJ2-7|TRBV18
CASSPRTTGTGVNEQYF
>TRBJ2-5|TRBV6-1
CASSEAVRRGGETQYF
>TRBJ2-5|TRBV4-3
CASSQVLAPGETQYF
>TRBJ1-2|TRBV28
CASSPRTIKGYTF
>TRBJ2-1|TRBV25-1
CASSDLLAGAYNEQFF
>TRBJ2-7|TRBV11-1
CASRPKWGNYEQYF
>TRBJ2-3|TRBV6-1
CASSEAAGGTDTQYF
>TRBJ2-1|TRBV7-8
CASSLVASGPIGNEQFF
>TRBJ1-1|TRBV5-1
CASSSTRSGNTEAFF
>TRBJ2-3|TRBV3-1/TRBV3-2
CASSHFSVSDTQYF
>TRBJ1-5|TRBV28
CASSTGNQPQHF
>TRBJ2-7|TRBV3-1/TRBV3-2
CASSQDWREIYEQYF
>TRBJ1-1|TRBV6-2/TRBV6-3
CASSSTPERVTEAFF
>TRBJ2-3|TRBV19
CASGQGGTDTQYF
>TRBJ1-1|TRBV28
CASSLEGATVNTEAFF
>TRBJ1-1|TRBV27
CASSPVTIVNTEAFF
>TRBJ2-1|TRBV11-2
CASSSLAGGYNEQFF
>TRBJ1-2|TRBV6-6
CASSVVRTALAYGYTF
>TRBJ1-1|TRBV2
CASSPGVNTEAFF
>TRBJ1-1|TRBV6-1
CASSEGTLEAFF
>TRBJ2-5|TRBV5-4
CASSTRETQYF
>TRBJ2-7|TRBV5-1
CASSFSRDSSYEQYF
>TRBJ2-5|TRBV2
CASSESGTGYRETQYF
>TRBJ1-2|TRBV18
CASSPPGQGLYGYTF
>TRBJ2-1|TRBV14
CASSQMGYRGRDNEQFF
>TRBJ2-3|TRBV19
CASSDQPIATYTQYF
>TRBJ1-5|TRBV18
CASSPSQGVAPQHF
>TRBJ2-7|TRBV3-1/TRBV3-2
CASSQAASGGYEQYF
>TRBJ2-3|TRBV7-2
CASSLEAGGHTDTQYF
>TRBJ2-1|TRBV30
CAWSPGRGVAGGLHEQFF
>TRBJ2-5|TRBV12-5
CASGSRTGNTKQETQYF
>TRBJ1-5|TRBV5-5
CASSLQRGEPQHF
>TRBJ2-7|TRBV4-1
CASSQGGGLGISYEQYF
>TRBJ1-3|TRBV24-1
CAVSQSGNTIYF
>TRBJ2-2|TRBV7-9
CASSFLGQQDRELFF
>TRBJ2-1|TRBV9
CASSVGVYEQFF
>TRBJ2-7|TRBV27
CASSLSGDSPYEQYF
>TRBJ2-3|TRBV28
CASSFRGSLADTQYF
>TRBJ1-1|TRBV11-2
CASSFKLLTEAFF
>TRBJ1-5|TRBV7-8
CASSWDRGPESNQPQHF
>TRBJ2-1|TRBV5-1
CASSFDGLAGEYNEQFF